The next 9 T cell receptor beta chains were all read from a single sample in a study of early T cells in non-severe SARS-CoV-2 infection. TCRdb re-analysed the 5' RACE reads in MiXCR, keeping a single row per CDR3 protein. The sample lists 55,000 to 70,000 distinct CDR3 sequences, about 4.6% occurring once. The source material was whole blood, sampled at baseline. These receptors originate from an adult who was a healthcare worker with PCR-confirmed SARS-CoV-2 infection or an uninfected control (not recorded which). The donor label of this sample is uncertain.

V usage is TRBV28 and J usage is TRBJ1-1; TRBD1 agrees at 7 bases. The V gene end was trimmed by 6 bases and the J gene end by 2 bases; junction bases not matched to a gene: 9. The germline V gene has CDR1 MDHEN and CDR2 SYDVKM. CDR3 length equals 15 residues. DNA of the CDR3: TGTGCCAGCAGCCGTCCCGGGACAGTAAACACTGAAGCTTTCTTT. It yields the protein CASSRPGTVNTEAFF.

The chain has TRBV6-1 and TRBJ1-5; a weak D match, TRBD1 (6 bases). Germline assignment: CDR1 MNHNS and CDR2 SASEGT. The CDR3 is 15 residues long. Trimming removed 6 bases from V and 1 base from J, with 13 bases in between. The CDR3 bases are TGTGCCAGCAGACCCACCACAGGGAGCAATCAGCCCCAGCATTTT. Translating gives CASRPTTGSNQPQHF.

This clonotype was detected a few times. The chain uses TRBV12-5 and TRBJ2-1; TRBD2 matches at 14 bases. The CDR3 contains 18 residues. The J segment lost 0 bases and the V segment lost 6 bases, leaving 7 bases of the junction unmatched. Germline values: CDR1 LGHNT, CDR2 FRNRAP. CDR3 residues: CASGLGLAGANSYNEQFF. The DNA for the CDR3 is TGTGCTAGTGGACTGGGACTAGCGGGGGCCAACTCCTACAATGAGCAGTTCTTC.

Many counts were recorded for this clonotype. V and J are TRBV9 and TRBJ2-7; 9 nucleotides align to TRBD2. The CDR3 has 15 residues. Trimming at V came to 3 bases and at J to 2 bases, leaving 6 bases not matched to a gene. Germline loops: CDR1 SGDLS, CDR2 YYNGEE. Here the CDR3 DNA reads TGTGCCAGCAGCGAGACTCCTAGCGGGACCTACGAGCAGTACTTC. It encodes CASSETPSGTYEQYF.

This clonotype was detected a few times. The chain uses TRBV14 and TRBJ2-3; weak D call: TRBD2 (6 bases). The CDR3 has 16 residues. Trimming removed 3 bases at V and 2 bases at J, with 15 bases between. Germline CDR1 and CDR2: SGHDN and FVKESK. CDR3 sequence reads: CASSQRGGSITDTQYF. Written as DNA, the CDR3 is TGTGCCAGCAGCCAGCGGGGCGGCTCTATCACAGATACGCAGTATTTT.

This clonotype was observed at least ten times. This sequence joins TRBV7-9 and TRBJ2-7, with D perhaps TRBD2 (5 bases). The germline gives CDR1 SEHNR, CDR2 FQNEAQ (reference sequence). The CDR3 totals 12 residues. V dropped 6 bases and J dropped 2 bases, with 8 bases sitting between them. For the CDR3, the DNA is TGTGCCAGCAGGTCGGGAACCTACGAGCAGTACTTC. This encodes CASRSGTYEQYF.

This clonotype was recorded at least ten times. The genes are TRBV15 and TRBJ1-5; D is perhaps TRBD1 (5 bases). In germline, CDR1 is LNHNV, CDR2 YYDKDF (reference sequence). V lost 9 bases, J lost 3 bases, and 12 bases lay in between. CDR3 length: 13 residues. CDR3 coding DNA: TGTGCCACGAAAGGGACGAACAATCAGCCCCAGCATTTT. Translation: CATKGTNNQPQHF.

The DNA of the CDR3 is TGTGCCAGCAGCTCCCAAGGTACAGATACGCAGTATTTT. This sequence encodes CASSSQGTDTQYF. The chain links TRBV7-9 to TRBJ2-3; D remains unclear. V was trimmed by 4 bases and J by 3 bases, leaving 8 bases between them. The CDR3 loop spans 13 amino acids. Looked up from germline, CDR1 is SEHNR and CDR2 is FQNEAQ (reference sequence).

At least ten counts were recorded for this clonotype. This sequence joins TRBV5-1 and TRBJ2-3, with D possibly being TRBD1 (5 bases). V lost 0 bases, J lost 6 bases, and 17 bases lay in between. Germline lookup yields CDR1 SGHRS and CDR2 YFSETQ. This CDR3 has 16 amino acids. In nucleotides, the CDR3 is TGCGCCAGCAGCTTGGGGCGGCAGGGCCTCGAGGATACGCAGTATTTT. It encodes CASSLGRQGLEDTQYF.